This T cell receptor (beta chain) was recorded in a study of blood T cells in healthy people across ages. Alongside a J-beta primer mix, a sample-barcoded 5' primer served in a second PCR lasting about 7 to 12 cycles. TCRdb called the 5' RACE reads again in MiXCR, with one record for every CDR3 protein. Of 850,000 to 1,000,000 distinct CDR3 sequences in the sample, roughly 52% were seen once. Germline loops: CDR1 SGHTA, CDR2 FQGTGA. The CDR3 loop spans 13 amino acids. Between the trimmed V and J ends, which lost 5 bases and 5 bases, there was a span of 12 bases. The sequence was collected from a young man in good health. The V call is TRBV7-3, the J call TRBJ2-5; D is ambiguous. Sequencing was done on a sample of blood. The CDR3 loop reads CASSPNSLETQYF. CDR3 nucleotides: TGTGCCAGCAGCCCTAACTCGTTGGAGACCCAGTACTTC.